This T cell receptor beta chain stems from a study of vaccination effects on CD4 cells after COVID-19. On this clone itself: Its antigen is undetermined.

Repertoires were generated with immunoSEQ multiplex PCR, while TCRdb's copy carries only in-frame clones and drops some. The profile covers tens of thousands of clones, with 75% to 80% appearing a single time and over 5% taken by the ten largest. Prior to sequencing, the ViraFEST assay stimulated PBMC with viral peptide pools, which expanded the antigen-specific CD4+ T cells. After less than 11 days in culture, the CD4+ T cells were isolated. People in the vaccine group had not been infected with SARS-CoV-2 before, and their nucleocapsid antibodies were negative. The CDR3 loop spans 15 amino acids. Germline V CDR1 and CDR2: KGHSH, LQKENI. V lost 5 bases and J lost 5; bases outside the gene matches: 8.

The TCR sequence derives from a human donor who received a COVID-19 vaccine. The chain carries TRBV18 and TRBJ2-5; 10 nucleotides line up with TRBD2. The sample was CD4+ T cells from PBMCs cultured with HCoV-OC43 spike peptides, taken before COVID-19 vaccination. Subset denoted: HCoV-OC43 spike overlapping peptide pool stimulation. CDR3 in amino acids: CASSALAGAGETQYF. The CDR3 DNA reads TGTGCCAGCTCAGCGCTAGCGGGGGCTGGGGAGACCCAGTACTTC.